A single sample gave rise to the 31 T cell receptor beta chains below, sequenced in a study of OX40 agonist ivuxolimab in advanced cancers. The repertoire was sequenced with immunoSEQ multiplex PCR; TCRdb's copy has only in-frame clones and lacks some. The data contain over 100,000 clones, about 93% of them singletons. The input for sequencing was CD4+ or CD8+ T cells sorted from blood, taken in a trial of the OX40 agonist ivuxolimab. The source is an adult with an advanced solid tumor such as melanoma, head and neck, liver or kidney cancer.

CDR3 DNA sequence: TGTGCCAGCAGCAACCCGACGGCAACTAACTATGGCTACACCTTC. Its protein is CASSNPTATNYGYTF. V gene TRBV7-2 combines with J gene TRBJ1-2; D is unclear. V shed 5 bases and J shed 0 bases, with 13 bases lying between them. CDR1 and CDR2 (germline): SGHTA, FQGNSA. There are 15 residues in the CDR3.

This clone was seen more than once but under ten times. This chain connects TRBV4-2 to TRBJ2-3; 8 nucleotides align to TRBD2. Trimming took 5 bases from V and 0 from J; bases not matched to a gene: 1. The CDR3 is 14 residues long. Germline V gene data show CDR1 as LGHNA and CDR2 as YNFKEQ. The CDR3 here is CASSGLASTDTQYF. The CDR3 DNA follows: TGTGCCAGCAGCGGACTAGCTAGCACAGATACGCAGTATTTT.

The chain is built from TRBV11-2 and TRBJ1-3; no firm D call. The CDR3 has 18 residues. Trimming shortened V by 1 base and J by 0 bases, and 16 bases separated the two germline ends. The germline V gene encodes CDR1 SGHAT and CDR2 FQNNGV. Written as DNA, the CDR3 is TGTGCCAGCAGCTTAGCCTTCGCAGCACGGAGCTCTGGAAACACCATATATTTT. This codes for CASSLAFAARSSGNTIYF.

The CDR3 region is CASSKNRVNTGELFF. The CDR3 bases are TGTGCCAGTAGTAAGAACCGGGTAAACACCGGGGAGCTGTTTTTT. This chain joins TRBV19 and TRBJ2-2; D gene ambiguous. V lost 4 bases and J 2 bases, leaving 11 bases between the germline ends. The germline CDR1 and CDR2 sequences are LNHDA and SQIVND (reference sequence). The CDR3 has 15 residues.

The chain recombines TRBV11-3 with TRBJ2-1; 9 bases are a match to TRBD2. The ends lost 1 base at V and 4 bases at J; junction bases unmatched: 14. From germline, CDR1 is SGHNT and CDR2 YENEEA. This CDR3 has 19 amino acids. CDR3: CASSLGWAPSGADYNEQFF. As DNA, the CDR3 is TGTGCCAGCAGCTTAGGGTGGGCCCCTAGCGGGGCCGATTACAATGAGCAGTTCTTC.

The chain couples TRBV19 to TRBJ2-2, with 8 nucleotides matching TRBD2. This CDR3 has 15 residues. CDR1 and CDR2 (germline): LNHDA, SQIVND (reference sequence). The junction had 5 bases not matched to a gene; V was cut back by 4 bases and J by 4 bases. The CDR3 nucleotides read TGTGCCAGTAGTAGGGCTAGCGGGTCCACCGGGGAGCTGTTTTTT. This translates into CASSRASGSTGELFF.

The chain is built from TRBV29-1 and TRBJ2-1; 10 bases agree with TRBD2. The V gene's germline CDR1 is SQVTM and CDR2 ANQGSEA. V trimming: 5 bases; J trimming: 10 bases; junction bases outside the gene matches: 8. This CDR3 is 13 amino acids long. The CDR3 nucleotides are TGCAGCGTTAGAGCGGGAGGGTATAAAGAGCAGTTCTTC. Its protein is CSVRAGGYKEQFF.

The genes are TRBV5-1 and TRBJ1-4; weak D call: TRBD1 (6 bases). The germline V gene encodes CDR1 SGHRS and CDR2 YFSETQ. The CDR3 is 14 residues long. V lost 4 bases, J lost 4 bases, and 11 bases lay in between. The chain's CDR3 is CASSPGHYNEKLFF. The CDR3 nucleotides are TGCGCCAGCAGCCCGGGACACTATAATGAAAAACTGTTTTTT.

V usage is TRBV28 and J usage is TRBJ2-5; 8 bases fit TRBD2. CDR1 is MDHEN and CDR2 is SYDVKM in the germline V gene. V trimming: 6 bases; J trimming: 2 bases; junction bases outside the gene matches: 11. CDR3 length equals 16 residues. The CDR3 region has the DNA TGTGCCAGCAGGCGAGCCCCGGGACTAGGGCAAGAGACCCAGTACTTC. Translating gives CASRRAPGLGQETQYF.

The table lists this clone with a count of one. The CDR3 here is CASSSPLEQYF. In nucleotides, the CDR3 is TGTGCCAGCAGCTCCCCTCTCGAGCAGTACTTC. J is TRBJ2-7 and V is TRBV5-6; D gene unclear. The germline V gene has CDR1 SGHDT and CDR2 YYEEEE. V was trimmed by 3 bases and J by 6 bases, leaving 7 bases between them. The CDR3 is 11 residues long.

The chain couples TRBV5-1 to TRBJ1-2, with D unresolved. CDR3 length equals 13 residues. V shed 0 bases and J shed 8 bases, with 11 bases lying between them. The germline CDR1 and CDR2 sequences are SGHRS and YFSETQ. In nucleotides, the CDR3 is TGCGCCAGCAGCTTGGGATCCGCTGGGGGCTACACCTTC. Protein: CASSLGSAGGYTF.

The gene calls are TRBV7-9 and TRBJ2-1, with D possibly TRBD2 on 6 matching bases. Trimming removed 3 bases at V and 0 bases at J, with 12 bases between. The CDR3 spans 16 residues. Germline V gene lookup returns CDR1 SEHNR and CDR2 FQNEAQ (reference sequence). CDR3 sequence reads: CASSFVRDSSYNEQFF. The CDR3 DNA is TGTGCCAGCAGCTTCGTTAGGGACTCCTCCTACAATGAGCAGTTCTTC.

The chain is built from TRBV5-4 and TRBJ2-3, with D possibly TRBD1 on 6 matching bases. CDR1 and CDR2 from the germline V gene are SGHNT and YYREEE (reference sequence). The CDR3 runs to 16 residues. V shed 2 bases and J shed 0 bases, with 13 bases lying between them. CDR3 amino acids: CASSFPGASSTDTQYF. The CDR3 DNA is TGTGCCAGCAGCTTCCCAGGGGCCTCTAGCACAGATACGCAGTATTTT.

Only one count was recorded for this clone. V usage is TRBV6-5 and J usage is TRBJ2-7; TRBD2 matches at 7 bases. V shed 6 bases, J shed 0 bases, and the junction held 5 bases outside the gene matches. CDR3 length: 14 amino acids. The germline V gene has CDR1 MNHEY and CDR2 SVGAGI. CDR3 DNA: TGTGCCAGCAGACGGGGGGACCCCTCCTACGAGCAGTACTTC. Translating gives CASRRGDPSYEQYF.

This chain links TRBV6-6 with TRBJ2-7; D possibly corresponds to TRBD2 (5 bases). The germline V gene has CDR1 MNHNY and CDR2 SVGAGI (reference sequence). The V gene lost 4 bases and the J gene lost 3 bases, with 10 bases spanning the gap. The CDR3 loop spans 13 amino acids. CDR3 DNA sequence: TGTGCCAGCAGTTTAGACGGGGACTACGAGCAGTACTTC. It codes for CASSLDGDYEQYF.

V gene TRBV7-7 combines with J gene TRBJ1-4; possibly TRBD1 for D (5 bases). Germline CDR1 and CDR2: SSHAT and FNYEAQ (reference sequence). The CDR3 covers 15 residues. V lost 5 bases, J lost 7 bases, and 17 bases lay in between. CDR3 nucleotide sequence: TGTGCCAGCAGCCCCCGTGGGGGACTCGGTGAAAAACTGTTTTTT. Translation gives CASSPRGGLGEKLFF.

This clone was found once. The chain uses TRBV7-9 and TRBJ1-5; the D is unclear. CDR3 length: 14 amino acids. CDR1 is SEHNR and CDR2 is FQNEAQ in the germline V gene (reference sequence). Between the trimmed V and J ends, which lost 1 base and 0 bases, there was a span of 4 bases. The CDR3 DNA reads as TGTGCCAGCAGCTTAGGTAATAGCAATCAGCCCCAGCATTTT. Its protein is CASSLGNSNQPQHF.

The V call is TRBV5-5, the J call TRBJ1-3, with TRBD1 matching over 8 bases. In germline, CDR1 is SGHKS, CDR2 YYEKEE (reference sequence). The CDR3 length is 17 residues. The V segment lost 3 bases and the J segment 0 bases; nucleotides outside the gene matches: 8. The CDR3 spells CASSSIGQGVSGNTIYF. DNA of the CDR3: TGTGCCAGCAGCTCCATTGGACAGGGTGTCTCTGGAAACACCATATATTTT. The variable domain in full, completed from reference TRBV5-5 and TRBJ1-3, reads DAGVTQSPTHLIKTRGQQVTLRCSPISGHKSVSWYQQVLGQGPQFIFQYYEKEERGRGNFPDRFSARQFPNYSSELNVNALLLGDSALYLCASSSIGQGVSGNTIYFGEGSWLTVV.

The rearrangement uses TRBV27 and TRBJ2-2; the D is unclear. The germline V gene encodes CDR1 MNHEY and CDR2 SMNVEV (reference sequence). The V end lost 7 bases, the J end lost 5 bases, and 11 bases lay between the germline ends. This CDR3 is 13 amino acids long. The CDR3 protein is CASTLQGTGELFF. Here the CDR3 DNA reads TGTGCCAGCACCCTCCAAGGAACCGGGGAGCTGTTTTTT.

The V gene is TRBV6-1, the J gene TRBJ2-3; TRBD2 agrees at 9 bases. Trimming took 6 bases from V and 0 from J; bases not matched to a gene: 4. Germline-derived CDR1 and CDR2 are MNHNS and SASEGT. The CDR3 covers 15 residues. The CDR3 DNA is TGTGCCAGCAGGGTAACTAGCGGGAGCACAGATACGCAGTATTTT. It encodes CASRVTSGSTDTQYF.

The chain has TRBV6-5 and TRBJ2-7; perhaps D is TRBD1 or TRBD2 (5 bases each). The germline V and J ends were trimmed by 11 bases and 7 bases, with 21 bases remaining between them. The CDR3 is 13 residues long. Germline V gives CDR1 MNHEY, CDR2 SVGAGI. The CDR3 protein is CAGSGAERGEQYF. As DNA, the CDR3 is TGTGCCGGTTCCGGGGCCGAGAGAGGGGAGCAGTACTTC.

The chain has TRBV15 and TRBJ2-3; possibly TRBD1 for D (6 bases). Trimming took off 1 base at V and 2 bases at J, with 16 bases between the two ends. Germline assignment: CDR1 LNHNV and CDR2 YYDKDF (reference sequence). CDR3 length: 17 amino acids. CDR3 nucleotides: TGTGCCACCAGCAGAGCTGGCGGCAGGGGTACCACAGATACGCAGTATTTT. This sequence encodes CATSRAGGRGTTDTQYF. Based on the CDR3 plus reference TRBV15 and TRBJ2-3, the full variable domain is DAMVIQNPRYQVTQFGKPVTLSCSQTLNHNVMYWYQQKSSQAPKLLFHYYDKDFNNEADTPDNFQSRRPNTSFCFLDIRSPGLGDTAMYLCATSRAGGRGTTDTQYFGPGTRLTVL.

This chain links TRBV19 with TRBJ2-2; 11 bases fit TRBD2. The junction had 8 bases not matched to a gene; V was cut back by 5 bases and J by 6 bases. Germline V lookup: CDR1 LNHDA, CDR2 SQIVND (reference sequence). The CDR3 has 16 residues. CDR3 bases: TGTGCCAGTAGTTCCAGACTAGCGGGGACCGCCGGGGAGCTGTTTTTT. This encodes CASSSRLAGTAGELFF.

The chain links TRBV2 to TRBJ1-1; possibly TRBD1 for D (5 bases). Germline V gene data show CDR1 as SNHLY and CDR2 as FYNNEI. The V and J ends lost 6 bases and 5 bases respectively, with 16 bases between them. CDR3 length: 14 amino acids. The CDR3 DNA sequence: TGTGCCAGCAGCGTAAATCAGGGTGGGACTGAAGCTTTCTTT. Translating it yields CASSVNQGGTEAFF.

The chain employs TRBV7-2 and TRBJ1-2; D may be TRBD1 (6 bases). This CDR3 has 15 amino acids. Trimming stripped 2 bases from V and 2 bases from J, with 12 bases between. CDR1 and CDR2 (germline): SGHTA, FQGNSA. The chain's CDR3 is CASSLFLGTNYGYTF. The DNA of the CDR3 is TGTGCCAGCAGCTTATTTTTAGGGACAAACTATGGCTACACCTTC.

The chain carries TRBV6-5 and TRBJ1-1, with D possibly TRBD1 on 5 matching bases. CDR1 is MNHEY, CDR2 SVGAGI, per germline. CDR3 length: 15 amino acids. The V end lost 0 bases, the J end lost 1 base, and 9 bases lay between the germline ends. CDR3: CASSYSRRGNTEAFF. The CDR3 coding sequence is TGTGCCAGCAGTTACTCGCGGAGGGGGAACACTGAAGCTTTCTTT.

The CDR3 loop reads CASSPGLAGVRQYF. CDR3 nucleotide sequence: TGTGCCAGCAGCCCAGGACTAGCGGGAGTTAGGCAGTACTTC. The rearrangement uses TRBV9 and TRBJ2-7; 13 bases are a match to TRBD2. This CDR3 is built from 14 residues. Per germline, CDR1 SGDLS and CDR2 YYNGEE. With 4 bases clipped from V and 9 bases from J, the junction kept 7 bases outside the gene matches.

This chain links TRBV5-1 with TRBJ1-1; D call uncertain. Germline V lookup: CDR1 SGHRS, CDR2 YFSETQ. Trimming shortened V by 4 bases and J by 5 bases, and 12 bases separated the two germline ends. This CDR3 is built from 13 residues. Written as DNA, the CDR3 is TGCGCCAGCAGCCCCTTAGGGATAACTGAAGCTTTCTTT. It codes for CASSPLGITEAFF.

The rearrangement links TRBV10-3 to TRBJ2-7; possibly TRBD2 for D (7 bases). Trimming removed 4 bases from V and 5 bases from J, with 12 bases in between. This CDR3 spans 13 amino acids. The germline V gene has CDR1 ENHRY and CDR2 SYGVKD. The CDR3 loop is CAISVGGRDEQYF. In DNA, the CDR3 is TGTGCCATCAGTGTGGGGGGGCGAGACGAGCAGTACTTC.

The chain joins TRBV6-5 to TRBJ2-1, with D perhaps matching TRBD2 (6 bases). Trimming removed 0 bases from V and 4 bases from J, with 13 bases in between. CDR1 is MNHEY, CDR2 SVGAGI, per germline. CDR3 size: 16 residues. The CDR3 bases are TGTGCCAGCAGTTACTCGCCTAGCGCACAGTACAATGAGCAGTTCTTC. Translating gives CASSYSPSAQYNEQFF.

The CDR3 bases are TGCAGCGTTCGTCTCCAGGGCTTCAATGAGCAGTTCTTC. Translated: CSVRLQGFNEQFF. The V call is TRBV29-1, the J call TRBJ2-1, with D tentatively TRBD1 (5 bases). CDR3 size: 13 residues. Germline CDR1 and CDR2: SQVTM and ANQGSEA. Between the trimmed V and J ends, which lost 5 bases and 6 bases, there was a span of 14 bases.